Below are 14 T cell receptor beta chains sequenced from a single sample in a study of blood T cells in healthy people across ages. Primers used in a second PCR of about 6 to 11 cycles were a sample-barcoded 5' primer and a J-beta primer mix. TCRdb redid the calling of the 5' RACE reads with MiXCR, one entry per CDR3 protein. Of about 1.1 million distinct CDR3 sequences listed, roughly two fifths were seen once; the top ten hold 13%. What was sequenced was blood. The receptors here all came from a man aged 18-30 years in good health.

As concerns this clonotype: Sequence at one end of the junction differs from germline and may be a read error. This chain connects TRBV4-1 to TRBJ2-1; D gene uncertain. Germline CDR1 MGHRA, CDR2 YSYEKL. CDR3 length equals 13 residues. DNA of the CDR3: TGCGCCAGCGGCCAAGATCTGGGCAATGAGCAGTTCTTC. Translating gives CASGQDLGNEQFF.

This clonotype was detected only a few times. This chain joins TRBV7-2 and TRBJ2-7, with D perhaps matching TRBD1 (6 bases). From germline, CDR1 is SGHTA and CDR2 FQGNSA. Trimming stripped 3 bases from V and 4 bases from J, with 10 bases between. This CDR3 contains 13 residues. Here the CDR3 DNA reads TGTGCCAGCAGCTTCGACAGGTCGTACGAGCAGTACTTC. This encodes CASSFDRSYEQYF. Drawing the rest from reference TRBV7-2 and TRBJ2-7, the complete variable domain is GAGVSQSPSNKVTEKGKDVELRCDPISGHTALYWYRQSLGQGLEFLIYFQGNSAPDKSGLPSDRFSAERTGGSVSTLTIQRTQQEDSAVYLCASSFDRSYEQYFGPGTRLTVT.

This clonotype came up a few times. The genes are TRBV4-2 and TRBJ1-1; D gene unclear. There are 15 residues in the CDR3. Trimming cost V 0 bases and J 4 bases, with 12 bases left between them. CDR1 LGHNA and CDR2 YNFKEQ come from the germline V gene. The CDR3 sequence: CASSQDVGRATEAFF. CDR3 in DNA: TGTGCCAGCAGCCAAGATGTTGGGAGGGCCACTGAAGCTTTCTTT.

This chain links TRBV12-3 or TRBV12-4 with TRBJ1-2, with TRBD1 identical over 8 bases. This CDR3 has 14 residues. V was pared by 5 bases and J by 8 bases, with 10 bases of the junction left unmatched. The chain's CDR3 is CASSLTGAGCGYTF. In DNA form, the CDR3 reads TGTGCCAGCAGTCTGACAGGGGCTGGGTGCGGCTACACCTTC.

The chain carries TRBV6-2 or TRBV6-3 and TRBJ2-1; 9 bases fit TRBD1. The CDR3 contains 17 residues. Germline-derived CDR1 and CDR2 are MNHEY and SVGEGT. J gave up 13 bases and V 2 bases, and 18 bases lay outside the gene matches. In nucleotides, the CDR3 is TGTGCCAGCAGTTACCCTCTCCCGGGACAGGGTGAGGAGACCCAGTTCTTC. This sequence encodes CASSYPLPGQGEETQFF.

This clonotype turned up a few times. The V call is TRBV20-1, the J call TRBJ2-3; TRBD2 matches at 12 bases. This CDR3 has 15 amino acids. The V gene's germline CDR1 is DFQATT and CDR2 SNEGSKA (reference sequence). Trimming cost V 5 bases and J 6 bases; bases outside gene matches: 9. CDR3 residues: CSAQRTSGAVDTQYF. CDR3 DNA sequence: TGCAGTGCTCAACGGACTAGCGGGGCGGTGGATACGCAGTATTTT.

This chain uses TRBV5-1 with TRBJ2-1; TRBD1 aligns across 7 bases. The CDR3 spans 15 residues. Germline V CDR1 and CDR2: SGHRS, YFSETQ. Losses at the gene ends were 3 bases for V and 0 bases for J; bases not matched to a gene: 3. The CDR3: CASSSWTGSYNEQFF. DNA for the CDR3: TGCGCCAGCAGCTCTTGGACAGGCTCCTACAATGAGCAGTTCTTC.

The chain couples TRBV6-1 to TRBJ1-2; tentatively, D is TRBD1 (5 bases). Germline CDR1 reads MNHNS; CDR2 reads SASEGT. The CDR3 is 13 residues long. V was clipped by 5 bases and J by 8 bases, with 15 bases between them. CDR3 amino acids: CASSSGEGGGYTF. CDR3 nucleotides: TGTGCCAGCAGTTCGGGGGAAGGAGGGGGCTACACCTTC.

Notes on this clonotype: A much larger clone lies a single base off, so this may be a read error. The V call is TRBV29-1, the J call TRBJ2-5; 8 bases align to TRBD1. Germline CDR1 is SQVTM and CDR2 is ANQGSEA. J was trimmed by 11 bases and V by 1 base; bases with no gene match: 12. The CDR3 has 14 residues. CDR3 sequence (DNA): TGCAGCGTTGAAGGGACAGGGCTAGGGGATGAGCAGTACTTC. Translated, it gives CSVEGTGLGDEQYF.

Concerning this clonotype itself: This may come from a read error, since a much larger clone is one base off. This chain joins TRBV10-3 and TRBJ1-2; D call uncertain. This CDR3 comprises 10 residues. Germline lookup yields CDR1 ENHRY and CDR2 SYGVKD. V dropped 7 bases and J dropped 7 bases, with 7 bases sitting between them. CDR3 nucleotide sequence: TGTGCCATCATGAGTAGTGGCTACACCTTC. Translating gives CAIMSSGYTF.

This chain links TRBV7-2 with TRBJ1-4; unclear D gene. This CDR3 is built from 15 residues. CDR1 is SGHTA, CDR2 FQGNSA, per germline. V was cut by 1 base and J by 5 bases, with 11 bases left in between. Here the CDR3 reads CASSLGPGRNEKLFF. The CDR3 DNA reads TGTGCCAGCAGCTTAGGTCCGGGCAGAAATGAAAAACTGTTTTTT.

The V call is TRBV7-6, the J call TRBJ2-1; D is undetermined. Deletions cut 5 bases from V and 3 bases from J, with 11 bases between. In germline, CDR1 is SGHVS, CDR2 FNYEAQ. This CDR3 region has 14 residues. Here the CDR3 DNA reads TGTGCCAGCAGCCCCAGAAAGGTCTACAATGAGCAGTTCTTC. Its translation: CASSPRKVYNEQFF. Full variable domain (rest looked up from reference TRBV7-6 and TRBJ2-1): GAGVSQSPRYKVTKRGQDVALRCDPISGHVSLYWYRQALGQGPEFLTYFNYEAQQDKSGLPNDRFSAERPEGSISTLTIQRTEQRDSAMYRCASSPRKVYNEQFFGPGTRLTVL.

The gene calls are TRBV7-2 and TRBJ1-5; D gene unclear. The CDR3 is made up of 17 amino acids. Germline V gene sequence: CDR1 SGHTA, CDR2 FQGNSA. V was cut by 4 bases and J by 0 bases, with 16 bases left in between. The CDR3 region is CASSSTAGVDSNQPQHF. CDR3 coding DNA: TGTGCCAGCAGCTCCACGGCTGGGGTTGATAGCAATCAGCCCCAGCATTTT.

A note on this clonotype: A much larger clone lies a single base off, so this may be a read error. The V call is TRBV7-2, the J call TRBJ1-4; no clear D gene. In germline, CDR1 is SGHTA, CDR2 FQGNSA. The CDR3 covers 15 residues. V gave up 5 bases and J gave up 0 bases, with 10 bases separating them. CDR3 loop: CASSPDRTTNEKLFF. The CDR3, as DNA: TGTGCCAGCAGCCCCGACCGCACAACTAATGAAAAACTGTTTTTT.